One sample yielded the 9 T cell receptor beta chains listed below, sequenced in a study of cytomegalovirus exposure and HLA in healthy donors. The PCR had 60 Vbeta and 13 Jbeta primers. Here immunoSEQ multiplex PCR was the method, and the copy in TCRdb shows in-frame clones only, minus some. The table has about 190,000 clones, roughly four fifths seen once. Sample: PBMCs. The receptor source for this set is a man aged 40-55 years in good health and CMV-seropositive.

The chain uses TRBV2 and TRBJ2-7; TRBD1 aligns across 7 bases. Germline V CDR1 and CDR2: SNHLY, FYNNEI. The CDR3 contains 14 residues. V gave up 6 bases and J gave up 1 base; unmatched junction bases: 6. CDR3 region: CASREGALSYEQYF. As DNA, the CDR3 is TGTGCCAGCAGAGAGGGGGCCTTATCCTACGAGCAGTACTTC. Variable domain in full (rest from reference TRBV2 and TRBJ2-7): EPEVTQTPSHQVTQMGQEVILRCVPISNHLYFYWYRQILGQKVEFLVSFYNNEISEKSEIFDDQFSVERPDGSNFTLKIRSTKLEDSAMYFCASREGALSYEQYFGPGTRLTVT.

The chain employs TRBV27 and TRBJ1-1, with no clear D. V was shortened by 3 bases and J by 4 bases, with 9 bases between the two germline ends. The CDR3 is made up of 13 amino acids. Germline V gives CDR1 MNHEY, CDR2 SMNVEV (reference sequence). CDR3 loop: CASSLEGGTEAFF. The CDR3, as DNA: TGTGCCAGCAGTTTGGAGGGAGGCACTGAAGCTTTCTTT.

The chain joins TRBV2 to TRBJ2-3; 8 nucleotides line up with TRBD2. CDR3 size: 14 residues. After removal of 6 bases from V and 3 bases from J, the junction contained 5 bases not matched to a gene. Germline V gene lookup returns CDR1 SNHLY and CDR2 FYNNEI. CDR3 residues: CASRERGRTDTQYF. In DNA, the CDR3 is TGTGCCAGCAGAGAGCGGGGGCGAACAGATACGCAGTATTTT.

The chain recombines TRBV4-2 with TRBJ2-5; 12 bases are a match to TRBD1. Germline-derived CDR1 and CDR2 are LGHNA and YNFKEQ. Trimming took 0 bases from V and 5 from J; bases not matched to a gene: 13. The length of the CDR3 is 19 residues. The CDR3 is CASSQEGQGAGPVYETQYF. In DNA, the CDR3 is TGTGCCAGCAGCCAAGAGGGACAGGGGGCAGGCCCGGTTTACGAGACCCAGTACTTC.

The chain carries TRBV5-1 and TRBJ2-1, with D possibly TRBD2 on 5 matching bases. V was clipped by 0 bases and J by 8 bases, with 12 bases between them. The CDR3 extends over 14 amino acids. Per germline, CDR1 SGHRS and CDR2 YFSETQ. The CDR3 loop reads CASSLGPSGDEQFF. The DNA of the CDR3 is TGCGCCAGCAGCTTGGGGCCCTCCGGGGATGAGCAGTTCTTC.

The genes are TRBV2 and TRBJ2-1; D is possibly TRBD2 (7 bases). The CDR3 runs to 13 residues. Trimming pared 7 bases from V and 9 bases from J, leaving 16 bases between. Germline CDR1 SNHLY, CDR2 FYNNEI. The CDR3 protein is CASTKEGGVEQFF. CDR3 sequence (DNA): TGTGCCAGCACTAAAGAGGGGGGGGTTGAGCAGTTCTTC. The whole variable domain, remainder taken from reference TRBV2 and TRBJ2-1, is EPEVTQTPSHQVTQMGQEVILRCVPISNHLYFYWYRQILGQKVEFLVSFYNNEISEKSEIFDDQFSVERPDGSNFTLKIRSTKLEDSAMYFCASTKEGGVEQFFGPGTRLTVL.

This sequence joins TRBV5-6 and TRBJ2-3, with D possibly being TRBD2 (6 bases). Germline CDR1 and CDR2: SGHDT and YYEEEE. The ends were cut back, 4 bases at V and 2 bases at J, with 14 bases in the middle. The CDR3 is made up of 15 amino acids. Here the CDR3 DNA reads TGTGCCAGCAGCGTCAGCGGGTTCGACACAGATACGCAGTATTTT. Translation gives CASSVSGFDTDTQYF. Full variable domain (remainder filled in from reference TRBV5-6 and TRBJ2-3): DAGVTQSPTHLIKTRGQQVTLRCSPKSGHDTVSWYQQALGQGPQFIFQYYEEEERQRGNFPDRFSGHQFPNYSSELNVNALLLGDSALYLCASSVSGFDTDTQYFGPGTRLTVL.

Regarding this clone: The same CDR3 arises from other DNA sequences in this sample as well. This chain joins TRBV5-1 and TRBJ1-4; 8 nucleotides align to TRBD1. Germline CDR1 reads SGHRS; CDR2 reads YFSETQ. V was clipped by 4 bases and J by 10 bases; unmatched bases: 6. The CDR3 has 13 residues. CDR3 sequence reads: CASSPGQGGKLFF. Here the CDR3 DNA reads TGCGCCAGCAGCCCTGGACAGGGAGGAAAACTGTTTTTT.

The V call is TRBV5-1, the J call TRBJ2-2, with D hard to call. From germline, CDR1 is SGHRS and CDR2 YFSETQ. The CDR3 sequence is 14 residues long. The V end lost 4 bases, the J end lost 1 base, and 8 bases lay between the germline ends. The CDR3: CASSVAVNTGELFF. For the CDR3, the DNA is TGCGCCAGCAGCGTGGCGGTGAACACCGGGGAGCTGTTTTTT.